The rows below give T cell receptor beta chains drawn from one sample of a study of T cell responses to AZD1222 COVID-19 vaccine. Profiling relied on immunoSEQ multiplex PCR, and the TCRdb table lists in-frame clones only, not all of them. Counted here are 45,000 or so clones, about nine tenths occurring once; the ten biggest clones make up 30% to 45%. The source was peripheral blood, collected 28 days after the second AZD1222 dose. These receptors all stem from an adult who received the AZD1222 COVID-19 vaccine. Each CDR3 is given with its conserved first and last residue. A D gene is named only where the DNA matches it firmly. Only some rows state a clone size, as once, few, many or a class for expanded clones.

d_call	clone_size	v_call	j_call	cdr3_nt	cdr3_aa
-	-	TRBV14	TRBJ2-5	TGTGCCAGCAGCCAAGATACGGGGGGCCTTGCGTCCCAGTACTTC	CASSQDTGGLASQYF
-	-	TRBV4-1	TRBJ1-3	TGCGCCAGCAGCCAAGATCCACAGAGAAACACCATATATTTT	CASSQDPQRNTIYF
TRBD1	-	TRBV4-2	TRBJ1-3	TGTGCCAGCAGCCAAGACGACGAGGGGGCGAGAAACACCATATATTTT	CASSQDDEGARNTIYF
-	-	TRBV11-2	TRBJ2-7	TGTGCCAGCAGCTTAGACGGCTACGAGCAGTACTTC	CASSLDGYEQYF
-	few	TRBV7-2	TRBJ1-5	TGTGCCAGCAGCCTTCAACCGGGACTGAACAATCAGCCCCAGCATTTT	CASSLQPGLNNQPQHF
TRBD2	-	TRBV7-6	TRBJ2-3	TGTGCCAGCAGCCAAACAGCGGGGGGGCCCTATACGCAGTATTTT	CASSQTAGGPYTQYF
TRBD1	once	TRBV11-2	TRBJ2-7	TGTGCCAGCAGCCCGGACAGGCATCCCTCCTACGAGCAGTACTTC	CASSPDRHPSYEQYF
-	once	TRBV6-1	TRBJ2-7	TGTGCCAGCAGTGAAGGGCAGGGTAACGCCGAGCAGTACTTC	CASSEGQGNAEQYF
TRBD1	-	TRBV7-9	TRBJ1-3	TGTGCCAGCAGCCCCAGACCGACAGGGAAGAGAGGAAACACCATATATTTT	CASSPRPTGKRGNTIYF
-	once	TRBV10-3	TRBJ1-3	TGTGCCATCAGTGAGTCCCAGAGCTCTGGAAACACCATATATTTT	CAISESQSSGNTIYF
-	-	TRBV29-1	TRBJ1-2	TGCAGCGCCATGGGAGGGGTCTATGGCTACACCTTC	CSAMGGVYGYTF
-	once	TRBV11-3	TRBJ2-7	TGTGCCAGCAGCGTGAGGGGAGCAAGGGAGCAGTACTTC	CASSVRGAREQYF
TRBD1	-	TRBV29-1	TRBJ2-2	TGCAGTGGGCTGGGACAGGGACCCGGGGAGCTGTTTTTT	CSGLGQGPGELFF
-	few	TRBV30	TRBJ2-7	TGTGCCTGGAGTGTACTGAGGGGCCACGAGCAGTACTTC	CAWSVLRGHEQYF
TRBD1	few	TRBV4-2	TRBJ2-7	TGTGCCAGCAGCCGAGACAGGGGCTCCTACGAGCAGTACTTC	CASSRDRGSYEQYF
-	-	TRBV19	TRBJ1-2	TGTGCCAGTAGTATCAGGGGTCCCAGCTATGGCTACACCTTC	CASSIRGPSYGYTF
-	-	TRBV6-5	TRBJ1-5	TGTGCCAGCAGCCGCACAGAGAGCAATCAGCCCCAGCATTTT	CASSRTESNQPQHF
-	-	TRBV19	TRBJ2-5	TGTGCCAGTAGTGAGGACGGAGTAAAAGAGACCCAGTACTTC	CASSEDGVKETQYF
TRBD1	-	TRBV9	TRBJ1-3	TGTGCCAGCAGCGGGGGACAGGGTGGTGGAAACACCATATATTTT	CASSGGQGGGNTIYF
TRBD1	-	TRBV3-1/TRBV3-2	TRBJ1-2	TGTGCCAGCAGCCAAGGGTGGGAGGGGGCCTATGGCTACACCTTC	CASSQGWEGAYGYTF